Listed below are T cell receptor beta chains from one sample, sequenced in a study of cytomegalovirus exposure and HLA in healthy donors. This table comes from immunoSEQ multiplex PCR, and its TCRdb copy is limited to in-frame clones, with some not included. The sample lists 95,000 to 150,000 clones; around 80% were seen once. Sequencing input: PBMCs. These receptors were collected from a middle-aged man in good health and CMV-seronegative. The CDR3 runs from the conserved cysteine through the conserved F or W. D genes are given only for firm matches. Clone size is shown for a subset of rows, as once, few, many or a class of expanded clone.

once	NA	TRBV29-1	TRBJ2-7	TGCAGCTTCATGGTCCCGGGTAGCTCCTACGAGCAGTACTTC	CSFMVPGSSYEQYF
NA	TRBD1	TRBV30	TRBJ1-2	TGTGCCTATCGACAGGGGATTCAAGCTAACTATGGCTACCCCTTC	CAYRQGIQANYGYPF
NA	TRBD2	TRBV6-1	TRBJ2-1	TGTGCCAGCACCGGGGGGGCCCCTCCCTCCCATGAGCAGTTCTTC	CASTGGAPPSHEQFF
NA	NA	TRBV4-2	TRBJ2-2	TGTGCCAGCAGCCAAGGTGGCGCGGGCGGGGAGCTGTTTTTT	CASSQGGAGGELFF
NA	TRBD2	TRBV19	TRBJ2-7	TGTGCCAGTAGTGCGGGAGGGAGTTCCTACGAGCAGTACTTC	CASSAGGSSYEQYF
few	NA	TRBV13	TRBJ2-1	TGTGCCAGCAGGTCCGACAGACACGCCGAGCAGTTCTTC	CASRSDRHAEQFF
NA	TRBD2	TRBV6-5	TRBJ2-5	TGTGCCAGCAGTTTTGGACTAGCGGGGACCCAAGAGACCCAGTACTTC	CASSFGLAGTQETQYF
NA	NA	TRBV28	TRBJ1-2	TGTGCCAGCAGTTTAGGGTTAGCGGACTATGGCTACACCTTC	CASSLGLADYGYTF
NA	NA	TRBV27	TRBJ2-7	TGTGCCAGCAGTTTAGTGAAGCCGGTGTCCTACGAGCAGTACTTC	CASSLVKPVSYEQYF
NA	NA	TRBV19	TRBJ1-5	TGTGCCAGTAGTACTGAGGAGGGAAATCAGCCCCAGCATTTT	CASSTEEGNQPQHF